This TCR beta chain was sequenced for a study of cytomegalovirus exposure and HLA in healthy donors. Study as a whole: In an earlier analysis, 90 million to 130 million unique TCR beta sequences were found from some 200 million T cells. For the roughly 400 genotyped donors, 81% fell within the Caucasian-associated ancestry cluster. Whole-study results and caveats: It was reported in a later analysis that an Asian-associated ancestry cluster showed fewer N-insertions than the roughly 660-donor mean. Segments of the TCR beta V type were, in most cases, productive about 87% or about 30% of the time in an earlier analysis.

Note on this clone: Its antigen is unknown.

The PCR ran on 60 Vbeta and 13 Jbeta primers. Data came from immunoSEQ multiplex PCR; TCRdb stores just in-frame clones and leaves some out. This table has 150,000 to 250,000 clones, around 83% appearing once. Specimen: PBMCs. The sequence was collected from a woman in her forties or fifties in good health and CMV-seropositive.

The CDR3 DNA reads as TGTGCCAGCAGTTTCACTAGCGGAAAGAGCACAGATACGCAGTATTTT. Translated, it gives CASSFTSGKSTDTQYF. The V call is TRBV28, the J call TRBJ2-3, with 8 bases fitting TRBD2. The CDR3 extends over 16 amino acids. The V segment lost 3 bases and the J segment 0 bases; nucleotides outside the gene matches: 5. CDR1 and CDR2 from the germline V gene are MDHEN and SYDVKM. Variable domain in full (rest from reference TRBV28 and TRBJ2-3): DVKVTQSSRYLVKRTGEKVFLECVQDMDHENMFWYRQDPGLGLRLIYFSYDVKMKEKGDIPEGYSVSREKKERFSLILESASTNQTSMYLCASSFTSGKSTDTQYFGPGTRLTVL.